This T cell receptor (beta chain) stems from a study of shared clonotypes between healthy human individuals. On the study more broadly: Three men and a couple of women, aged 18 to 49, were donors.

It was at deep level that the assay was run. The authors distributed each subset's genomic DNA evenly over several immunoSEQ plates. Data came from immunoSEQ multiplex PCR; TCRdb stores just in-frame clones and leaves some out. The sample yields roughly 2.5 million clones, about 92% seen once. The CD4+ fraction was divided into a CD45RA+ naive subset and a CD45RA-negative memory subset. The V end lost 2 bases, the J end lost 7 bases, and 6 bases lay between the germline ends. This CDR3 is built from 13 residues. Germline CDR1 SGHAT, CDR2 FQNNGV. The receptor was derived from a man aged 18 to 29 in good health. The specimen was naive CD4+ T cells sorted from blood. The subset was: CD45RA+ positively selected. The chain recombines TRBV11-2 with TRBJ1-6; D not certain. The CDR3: CASSLRINSPLHF. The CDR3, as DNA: TGTGCCAGCAGCTTACGGATCAATTCACCCCTCCACTTT.